The 14 T cell receptor beta chains in this list originate from one sample, sequenced in a study of human T cells and chemical hapten exposure. The time point here: patch test 1, 2 weeks after DPC sensitization. Noted treatment: therapeutic diphenylcyclopropenone sensitization with weekly scalp DPC. In TCRdb, the RACE reads were re-called with MiXCR into one record per CDR3 protein. Of 65,000 to 85,000 distinct CDR3 sequences in the sample, about 9.3% were seen once. Sequences were derived from whole blood, sampled in connection with sensitization to the hapten diphenylcyclopropenone (DPC). The origin of the receptors is a woman in her forties or fifties with alopecia areata. Some clones in this sample may be carry-over from other donors' samples.

The chain joins TRBV15 to TRBJ2-5; the match to TRBD1 covers 7 bases. V was pared by 3 bases and J by 4 bases, with 8 bases of the junction left unmatched. This CDR3 has 15 amino acids. Germline V gives CDR1 LNHNV, CDR2 YYDKDF (reference sequence). The CDR3 is CATSSPTGSAETQYF. The CDR3 bases are TGTGCCACCAGCAGTCCGACAGGGAGTGCAGAGACCCAGTACTTC.

This clonotype has a handful of counts. The rearrangement uses TRBV9 and TRBJ1-5, with D uncertain. The V gene's germline CDR1 is SGDLS and CDR2 YYNGEE. With 4 bases removed from V and 3 bases from J, the gap between germline ends came to 14 bases. The CDR3 sequence is 15 residues long. The CDR3 reads CASSPEPLNNQPQHF. DNA of the CDR3: TGTGCCAGCAGCCCCGAACCCCTGAACAATCAGCCCCAGCATTTT.

This clonotype was picked up a small number of times. J is TRBJ1-6 and V is TRBV18; D is unresolved. Trimming removed 5 bases at V and 5 bases at J, with 4 bases between. The CDR3 spans 12 residues. Germline lookup yields CDR1 KGHSH and CDR2 LQKENI. DNA for the CDR3: TGTGCCAGCTCATCAAATAATTCACCCCTCCACTTT. Translation gives CASSSNNSPLHF.

This clonotype was recorded a few times. This chain connects TRBV5-1 to TRBJ1-4; D remains ambiguous. The V end was cut by 5 bases, the J end by 2 bases, with 13 bases between. The CDR3 runs to 15 residues. Per germline, CDR1 SGHRS and CDR2 YFSETQ. The CDR3 region is CASSSRAGTNEKLFF. CDR3 nucleotide sequence: TGCGCCAGCAGTTCGAGGGCGGGTACTAATGAAAAACTGTTTTTT.

The chain combines TRBV25-1 with TRBJ1-2; D ambiguous. The CDR3 is made up of 13 amino acids. Trimming removed 2 bases at V and 3 bases at J, with 7 bases between. CDR1 is MGHDK, CDR2 SYGVNS, per germline. The CDR3 DNA follows: TGTGCCAGCAGTGAACCCAGGTACTATGGCTACACCTTC. The encoded protein is CASSEPRYYGYTF.

This clonotype occurred many times. This sequence joins TRBV12-3 or TRBV12-4 and TRBJ1-1, with D tentatively TRBD1 (5 bases). The CDR3 is 15 amino acids. V lost 3 bases and J lost 1, with 12 bases in between. CDR3 in DNA: TGTGCCAGCAGTTTGGGGGGAACTTGGAACACTGAAGCTTTCTTT. Its translation: CASSLGGTWNTEAFF.

Many counts were recorded for this clonotype. The V and J genes are TRBV6-2 or TRBV6-3 and TRBJ2-1, with D maybe TRBD2 (5 bases). The V gene lost 4 bases and the J gene lost 6 bases, with 13 bases spanning the gap. CDR1 and CDR2 from the germline V gene are MNHEY and SVGEGT. The CDR3 sequence is 14 residues long. The CDR3 loop is CASSSTLGVNEQFF. DNA of the CDR3: TGTGCCAGCAGTTCCACCCTCGGGGTCAATGAGCAGTTCTTC.

This clonotype has just a few counts. The chain recombines TRBV5-1 with TRBJ2-7; D gene ambiguous. The CDR3 has 14 residues. Trimming pared 2 bases from V and 2 bases from J, leaving 11 bases between. Germline CDR1 is SGHRS and CDR2 is YFSETQ. The chain's CDR3 is CASSFSADTYEQYF. CDR3 nucleotides: TGCGCCAGCAGCTTTTCCGCGGATACCTACGAGCAGTACTTC. The variable domain in full, completed from reference TRBV5-1 and TRBJ2-7, reads KAGVTQTPRYLIKTRGQQVTLSCSPISGHRSVSWYQQTPGQGLQFLFEYFSETQRNKGNFPGRFSGRQFSNSRSEMNVSTLELGDSALYLCASSFSADTYEQYFGPGTRLTVT.

The rearrangement joins TRBV29-1 to TRBJ2-7; a weak D match, TRBD1 (6 bases). Germline-derived CDR1 and CDR2 are SQVTM and ANQGSEA. CDR3 length: 15 residues. V lost 5 bases to trimming and J lost 7 bases, with 24 bases between them. CDR3 sequence: CSVLGQPSVSREQYF. The CDR3 DNA is TGCAGCGTTCTTGGACAGCCCAGCGTTTCGAGGGAGCAGTACTTC.

V and J are TRBV6-2 or TRBV6-3 and TRBJ2-7, with 9 nucleotides matching TRBD2. Germline-derived CDR1 and CDR2 are MNHEY and SVGEGT. V shed 2 bases, J shed 7 bases, and the junction held 9 bases outside the gene matches. The CDR3 sequence is 15 residues long. Here the CDR3 reads CASSYMAGGPYEQYF. The CDR3 region has the DNA TGTGCCAGCAGTTACATGGCGGGAGGGCCTTATGAGCAGTACTTC.

Ten or more counts support this clonotype. This chain joins TRBV3-1 and TRBJ2-5; TRBD2 aligns across 7 bases. J lost 1 base, V lost 1 base, and 3 bases had no gene match. CDR3 size: 15 residues. CDR1 is LGHDT, CDR2 YNNKEL, per germline (reference sequence). The CDR3 sequence: CASSQGLAVQETQYF. The CDR3 nucleotides are TGTGCCAGCAGCCAAGGACTAGCTGTCCAAGAGACCCAGTACTTC.

There are a few counts of this clonotype. The chain uses TRBV3-1 and TRBJ1-5; D unclear. Per the germline V gene, CDR1 is LGHDT and CDR2 is YNNKEL (reference sequence). Between the trimmed V and J ends, which lost 1 base and 6 bases, there was a span of 7 bases. CDR3 size: 13 residues. CDR3 in amino acids: CASSQGIVQPQHF. In nucleotides, the CDR3 is TGTGCCAGCAGCCAAGGAATCGTTCAGCCCCAGCATTTT. The variable domain in full, completed from reference TRBV3-1 and TRBJ1-5, reads DTAVSQTPKYLVTQMGNDKSIKCEQNLGHDTMYWYKQDSKKFLKIMFSYNNKELIINETVPNRFSPKSPDKAHLNLHINSLELGDSAVYFCASSQGIVQPQHFGDGTRLSIL.

Note on this clonotype: At one end, the junction sequence differs from germline, possibly due to a read error. The chain links TRBV4-2 to TRBJ2-6; a weak D match, TRBD1 (5 bases). The CDR3 runs to 16 residues. Germline CDR1 is LGHNA and CDR2 is YNFKEQ. DNA of the CDR3: TGTGCCAGCAGCCAGGGGCCTGGCCCTGGAGCCAACGTCCTGACTTTC. Its protein product is CASSQGPGPGANVLTF.

The chain has TRBV5-6 and TRBJ1-1, with D perhaps TRBD1 (5 bases). Per the germline V gene, CDR1 is SGHDT and CDR2 is YYEEEE. Deletions cut 0 bases from V and 8 bases from J, with 11 bases between. The CDR3 is made up of 13 amino acids. CDR3 sequence: CASSLAVWGEAFF. CDR3 sequence (DNA): TGTGCCAGCAGCTTGGCGGTTTGGGGGGAAGCTTTCTTT.